What follows are 25 T cell receptor beta chains derived from one specimen sequenced in a study of human versus mouse CDR3 diversity and MHC coevolution. The method was immunoSEQ multiplex PCR; TCRdb's version includes in-frame clones alone and lacks a portion of them. Counted here are over 60,000 clones, 85% to 95% occurring once; the ten biggest clones make up roughly 0.15%. Source material: naive CD4+ T cells from blood. As to subset: CD45RO-negative CD62L-positive naive CD4 T cells. These receptors were taken from a person aged 30-69 years in good health.

The chain employs TRBV28 and TRBJ1-1; 7 bases align to TRBD1. Trimming cost V 7 bases and J 6 bases; bases outside gene matches: 8. This CDR3 spans 13 amino acids. The germline V gene encodes CDR1 MDHEN and CDR2 SYDVKM. This CDR3 reads CASIRGLGAEAFF. In nucleotides, the CDR3 is TGTGCCAGCATTAGGGGGCTCGGCGCTGAAGCTTTCTTT.

J is TRBJ2-1 and V is TRBV2; possible D gene TRBD1, 6 bases. This CDR3 is built from 15 residues. V was clipped by 6 bases and J by 0 bases, with 12 bases between them. Germline V gene data show CDR1 as SNHLY and CDR2 as FYNNEI. This CDR3 reads CASRTETGSYNEQFF. As DNA, the CDR3 is TGTGCCAGCAGGACGGAGACAGGCTCCTACAATGAGCAGTTCTTC.

The chain joins TRBV5-1 to TRBJ2-2, with 10 bases matching TRBD2. CDR1 is SGHRS and CDR2 is YFSETQ in the germline V gene. The CDR3 is made up of 15 amino acids. The V segment lost 4 bases and the J segment 6 bases; nucleotides outside the gene matches: 6. Here the CDR3 DNA reads TGCGCCAGCAGCACCCTAGCGGGAGAGTCCGGGGAGCTGTTTTTT. The encoded protein is CASSTLAGESGELFF.

V gene TRBV28 combines with J gene TRBJ2-1; 8 bases map to TRBD2. CDR1 is MDHEN, CDR2 SYDVKM, per germline. This CDR3 is built from 14 residues. The V gene end was trimmed by 8 bases and the J gene end by 4 bases; junction bases not matched to a gene: 7. The CDR3 protein is CASGQGGGYNEQFF. CDR3 nucleotide sequence: TGTGCCAGCGGACAAGGCGGGGGGTACAATGAGCAGTTCTTC.

The table lists this clone with a count of one. The chain recombines TRBV2 with TRBJ2-1, with 11 bases identical to TRBD1. This CDR3 region has 15 residues. V dropped 5 bases and J dropped 3; count of bases not matched to a gene: 3. Germline loops: CDR1 SNHLY, CDR2 FYNNEI. CDR3 sequence (DNA): TGTGCCAGCAGTAAGGACAGGGGGCACTACAATGAGCAGTTCTTC. It is translated as CASSKDRGHYNEQFF.

The CDR3 DNA sequence: TGTGCCTGGACAGGGGGGTATAATTCACCCCTCCACTTT. Translation gives CAWTGGYNSPLHF. V gene TRBV30 combines with J gene TRBJ1-6; 7 nucleotides match TRBD1. The junction had 1 base not matched to a gene; V was cut back by 4 bases and J by 4 bases. CDR3 size: 13 residues. Looked up from germline, CDR1 is GTSNPN and CDR2 is SVGIG (reference sequence).

This sequence joins TRBV7-2 and TRBJ1-5, with D possibly TRBD1 on 5 matching bases. From germline, CDR1 is SGHTA and CDR2 FQGNSA. The CDR3 runs to 15 residues. Trimming pared 5 bases from V and 7 bases from J, leaving 18 bases between. The CDR3 loop reads CASSLSRGSNQPQHF. CDR3 sequence (DNA): TGTGCCAGCAGCCTATCTAGGGGTTCGAACCAGCCCCAGCATTTT.

The chain carries TRBV20-1 and TRBJ2-3; no clear D. Looked up from germline, CDR1 is DFQATT and CDR2 is SNEGSKA (reference sequence). V dropped 6 bases and J dropped 7 bases, with 11 bases sitting between them. CDR3 size: 11 residues. For the CDR3, the DNA is TGCAGTGCCACCTCGGGTCATACGCAGTATTTT. This gives the protein CSATSGHTQYF.

The chain uses TRBV6-1 and TRBJ2-7; TRBD2 agrees at 10 bases. The junction had 10 bases not matched to a gene; V was cut back by 8 bases and J by 3 bases. The CDR3 runs 15 residues. CDR1 and CDR2 (germline): MNHNS, SASEGT. CDR3 sequence: CASGVAGGRDYEQYF. CDR3 in DNA: TGTGCCAGCGGGGTAGCGGGGGGACGTGACTACGAGCAGTACTTC.

The chain joins TRBV6-1 to TRBJ2-1, with 7 nucleotides matching TRBD1. With 1 base clipped from V and 3 bases from J, the junction kept 3 bases outside the gene matches. CDR3 length: 15 amino acids. Germline-derived CDR1 and CDR2 are MNHNS and SASEGT. CDR3 region: CASSEGGTVYNEQFF. DNA of the CDR3: TGTGCCAGCAGTGAAGGGGGGACAGTCTACAATGAGCAGTTCTTC.

The V call is TRBV4-1, the J call TRBJ1-6; 8 bases match TRBD1. This CDR3 comprises 15 residues. The germline CDR1 and CDR2 sequences are MGHRA and YSYEKL. V was clipped by 2 bases and J by 8 bases; unmatched bases: 5. The CDR3 DNA reads TGCGCCAGCAGCCAACGACAGGGGCCGGATTCACCCCTCCACTTT. It yields the protein CASSQRQGPDSPLHF.

This chain uses TRBV27 with TRBJ1-5; weak D call: TRBD1 (5 bases). The V gene lost 2 bases and the J gene lost 9 bases, with 14 bases spanning the gap. Germline CDR1 and CDR2: MNHEY and SMNVEV (reference sequence). This CDR3 spans 14 amino acids. The CDR3 nucleotides read TGTGCCAGCAGTTTAACGGGGGGTATATGGCCCCAGCATTTT. Its protein product is CASSLTGGIWPQHF.

This clone has only one observation. V and J are TRBV27 and TRBJ2-1; D gene ambiguous. The CDR3 is made up of 15 amino acids. Germline V lookup: CDR1 MNHEY, CDR2 SMNVEV (reference sequence). The V gene lost 2 bases and the J gene lost 0 bases, with 8 bases spanning the gap. For the CDR3, the DNA is TGTGCCAGCAGTTTAGGCCGGAGCTCCTACAATGAGCAGTTCTTC. Translated, it gives CASSLGRSSYNEQFF.

The chain uses TRBV28 and TRBJ1-2; TRBD1 aligns across 7 bases. From germline, CDR1 is MDHEN and CDR2 SYDVKM. After removal of 5 bases from V and 0 bases from J, the junction contained 12 bases not matched to a gene. This CDR3 spans 17 amino acids. The CDR3 nucleotides are TGTGCCAGCAGTGTCCGGGACAGTACGACTACTAACTATGGCTACACCTTC. Its translation is CASSVRDSTTTNYGYTF.

The chain carries TRBV18 and TRBJ2-5; 7 bases agree with TRBD1. The germline V gene encodes CDR1 KGHSH and CDR2 LQKENI. The J segment lost 5 bases and the V segment lost 5 bases, leaving 11 bases of the junction unmatched. The CDR3 spans 15 residues. The DNA of the CDR3 is TGTGCCAGCTCAGTCATACAGGGGATGACGGAGACCCAGTACTTC. Protein product: CASSVIQGMTETQYF.

The J gene is TRBJ1-1, the V gene TRBV7-9; D perhaps matches TRBD1 (6 bases). The V gene's germline CDR1 is SEHNR and CDR2 FQNEAQ (reference sequence). Trimming pared 3 bases from V and 5 bases from J, leaving 10 bases between. This CDR3 spans 13 amino acids. As DNA, the CDR3 is TGTGCCAGCAGCTTGCAGGGGACGACTGAAGCTTTCTTT. Its translation: CASSLQGTTEAFF.

The chain joins TRBV18 to TRBJ1-2; 9 nucleotides line up with TRBD1. CDR1 and CDR2 from the germline V gene are KGHSH and LQKENI. The CDR3 totals 18 residues. The J segment lost 8 bases and the V segment lost 2 bases, leaving 18 bases of the junction unmatched. The CDR3 sequence is CASSPTYGTGQLRGGYTF. CDR3 bases: TGTGCCAGCTCACCAACCTACGGGACAGGGCAACTTCGGGGAGGCTACACCTTC.

This clone showed up just once. Written as DNA, the CDR3 is TGTGCCACCAGCAGAGCCGGGGTAGAGACCCAGTACTTC. It is translated as CATSRAGVETQYF. The chain links TRBV15 to TRBJ2-5; TRBD2 is a possible D gene (5 bases). The V gene's germline CDR1 is LNHNV and CDR2 YYDKDF (reference sequence). V was trimmed by 1 base and J by 4 bases, leaving 7 bases between them. The CDR3 spans 13 residues. The full variable domain, in which reference TRBV15 and TRBJ2-5 provide the parts outside the CDR3, is DAMVIQNPRYQVTQFGKPVTLSCSQTLNHNVMYWYQQKSSQAPKLLFHYYDKDFNNEADTPDNFQSRRPNTSFCFLDIRSPGLGDTAMYLCATSRAGVETQYFGPGTRLLVL.

The V gene is TRBV7-2, the J gene TRBJ2-7, with a weak D call TRBD2 (5 bases). This CDR3 has 13 residues. Germline lookup yields CDR1 SGHTA and CDR2 FQGNSA. V was pared by 2 bases and J by 1 base, with 6 bases between. The CDR3, as DNA: TGTGCCAGCAGCTTACTAGCATCCTACGAGCAGTACTTC. Translation gives CASSLLASYEQYF. Full variable domain (rest looked up from reference TRBV7-2 and TRBJ2-7): GAGVSQSPSNKVTEKGKDVELRCDPISGHTALYWYRQSLGQGLEFLIYFQGNSAPDKSGLPSDRFSAERTGGSVSTLTIQRTQQEDSAVYLCASSLLASYEQYFGPGTRLTVT.

The chain employs TRBV6-1 and TRBJ2-1; TRBD1 matches 7 bases. This CDR3 is 13 amino acids long. V lost 0 bases and J lost 9; bases outside the gene matches: 2. The germline CDR1 and CDR2 sequences are MNHNS and SASEGT. This CDR3 is CASSEAYRGEQFF. The CDR3 nucleotides are TGTGCCAGCAGTGAAGCCTACAGGGGTGAGCAGTTCTTC.

The chain is built from TRBV12-1 and TRBJ1-2. TRBV12-1 is described as a pseudogene. The CDR3 totals 12 residues. CDR3 nucleotide sequence: TGTGCCAGCAGCTTATCCTTCTATGGCTACACCTTC. This translates into CASSLSFYGYTF.

V usage is TRBV2 and J usage is TRBJ2-7; the D is unclear. This CDR3 is 15 amino acids long. The V end was cut by 1 base, the J end by 0 bases, with 10 bases between. Germline CDR1 reads SNHLY; CDR2 reads FYNNEI. The CDR3 sequence is CASSEDAAVSYEQYF. The CDR3 DNA is TGTGCCAGCAGTGAAGATGCGGCGGTCTCCTACGAGCAGTACTTC.

This chain joins TRBV6-1 and TRBJ1-2; a weak D match, TRBD1 (6 bases). Germline V CDR1 and CDR2: MNHNS, SASEGT. V dropped 1 base and J dropped 0 bases, with 15 bases sitting between them. The CDR3 has 17 amino acids. Here the CDR3 DNA reads TGTGCCAGCAGTGAAGGATCAGCCAGGGGTGCTAACTATGGCTACACCTTC. Amino acids: CASSEGSARGANYGYTF.

V gene TRBV28 combines with J gene TRBJ1-2, with D perhaps matching TRBD1 (6 bases). The V gene's germline CDR1 is MDHEN and CDR2 SYDVKM. The CDR3 has 14 amino acids. The V and J ends lost 8 bases and 8 bases respectively, with 21 bases between them. CDR3 protein: CASFPLGATGGYTF. The CDR3 region has the DNA TGTGCCAGCTTTCCCCTGGGGGCGACGGGGGGCTACACCTTC.

This clone has just a few counts. The chain combines TRBV19 with TRBJ1-2; D unresolved. Trimming shortened V by 2 bases and J by 2 bases, and 12 bases separated the two germline ends. This CDR3 spans 15 amino acids. Germline V CDR1 and CDR2: LNHDA, SQIVND (reference sequence). The CDR3 DNA reads as TGTGCCAGTAGTATATTGGGCAGTGGCAACTATGGCTACACCTTC. This codes for CASSILGSGNYGYTF.